This passage covers 26 T cell receptor beta chains from one sample sequenced in a study of blood T cell repertoires in COVID-19 (dated by TCRdb to the early 2020s). Library preparation used the immunoSEQ multiplex PCR assay. TCRdb took this table from immuneACCESS and kept in-frame rearrangements with V and J called. Such tables lack part of the clones; where checked against another copy, unresolved V genes explain under half of the gap, and the rest is unexplained. Here the sample has under 100,000 clones; approximately 90% occur a single time. Of the sample, roughly 14% is held by the ten largest clones. Specimen: peripheral blood. Receptor source: a male donor with acute or convalescent COVID-19.

V gene TRBV5-5 combines with J gene TRBJ1-2, with no clear D. This CDR3 contains 12 residues. Between the trimmed V and J ends, which lost 5 bases and 4 bases, there was a span of 9 bases. CDR1 and CDR2 from the germline V gene are SGHKS and YYEKEE (reference sequence). The CDR3 coding sequence is TGTGCCAGCAGTTCCGACACCTATGGCTACACCTTC. Amino acid sequence: CASSSDTYGYTF.

V and J are TRBV15 and TRBJ1-6; tentative D call: TRBD1 (5 bases). The CDR3 extends over 14 amino acids. V shed 1 base and J shed 10 bases, with 11 bases lying between them. CDR1 LNHNV and CDR2 YYDKDF come from the germline V gene (reference sequence). CDR3 in DNA: TGTGCCACCAGCAGAGGTCAGGGTAGCTCACCCCTCCACTTT. Amino acid sequence: CATSRGQGSSPLHF.

The rearrangement joins TRBV18 to TRBJ1-2; tentatively, D is TRBD1 (5 bases). Germline lookup yields CDR1 KGHSH and CDR2 LQKENI. The length of the CDR3 is 12 residues. Trimming stripped 2 bases from V and 6 bases from J, with 7 bases between. The CDR3, as DNA: TGTGCCAGCTCACCAGGGGCCGATGGCTACACCTTC. Translated, it gives CASSPGADGYTF.

The CDR3 DNA is TGTGCCAGCGGCCTCCGGGGGGAGCCCACCGGGGAGCTGTTTTTT. Translation: CASGLRGEPTGELFF. This sequence joins TRBV6-2 or TRBV6-3 and TRBJ2-2; TRBD2 agrees at 7 bases. Germline loops: CDR1 MNHEY, CDR2 SVGEGT. The CDR3 totals 15 residues. V shed 8 bases, J shed 4 bases, and the junction held 10 bases outside the gene matches.

The chain uses TRBV2 and TRBJ2-5, with a weak D call TRBD1 (5 bases). CDR3 length equals 13 residues. CDR1 SNHLY and CDR2 FYNNEI come from the germline V gene. V was clipped by 7 bases and J by 5 bases, with 14 bases between them. CDR3 nucleotide sequence: TGTGCCAGCAAACCTGGGGCAAGGGAGACCCAGTACTTC. The encoded protein is CASKPGARETQYF.

The genes are TRBV7-2 and TRBJ2-3, with 9 bases aligning to TRBD2. The V segment lost 2 bases and the J segment 8 bases; nucleotides outside the gene matches: 14. Germline V lookup: CDR1 SGHTA, CDR2 FQGNSA. This CDR3 has 17 amino acids. The CDR3 sequence: CASSLSLTSSGATTQYF. CDR3 in DNA: TGTGCCAGCAGCTTAAGCCTTACCTCTAGCGGGGCGACTACGCAGTATTTT. The whole variable domain, remainder taken from reference TRBV7-2 and TRBJ2-3, is GAGVSQSPSNKVTEKGKDVELRCDPISGHTALYWYRQSLGQGLEFLIYFQGNSAPDKSGLPSDRFSAERTGGSVSTLTIQRTQQEDSAVYLCASSLSLTSSGATTQYFGPGTRLTVL.

The V call is TRBV4-1, the J call TRBJ1-4, with D possibly matching TRBD1 (6 bases). Per germline, CDR1 MGHRA and CDR2 YSYEKL. The CDR3 is 17 amino acids. The ends were cut back, 0 bases at V and 0 bases at J, with 11 bases in the middle. CDR3 protein: CASSQERDTSTNEKLFF. CDR3 DNA sequence: TGCGCCAGCAGCCAAGAGAGGGACACCTCAACTAATGAAAAACTGTTTTTT.

V usage is TRBV19 and J usage is TRBJ1-1; TRBD1 agrees at 11 bases. V was clipped by 10 bases and J by 10 bases; unmatched bases: 5. CDR3 length: 11 residues. Germline V CDR1 and CDR2: LNHDA, SQIVND (reference sequence). This CDR3 reads CATGQGVGAFF. CDR3 in DNA: TGTGCCACGGGACAGGGGGTCGGAGCTTTCTTT.

This chain uses TRBV10-3 with TRBJ2-3; 9 bases agree with TRBD1. The CDR3 is made up of 14 amino acids. Unmatched junction bases numbered 7, after V lost 7 bases and J lost 5 bases. Per germline, CDR1 ENHRY and CDR2 SYGVKD. CDR3 region: CAIMGGQGRDTQYF. CDR3 nucleotide sequence: TGTGCCATCATGGGTGGACAGGGGAGAGATACGCAGTATTTT.

The V gene is TRBV27, the J gene TRBJ2-1; TRBD1 matches 10 bases. This CDR3 region has 13 residues. V shed 11 bases and J 8 bases; nucleotides not matched to a gene: 9. Germline V gene data show CDR1 as MNHEY and CDR2 as SMNVEV (reference sequence). CDR3 coding DNA: TGTGCCGGCCTGACAGGGGGCAGGGATGAGCAGTTCTTC. Residues: CAGLTGGRDEQFF.

As concerns this clone: The sample holds other DNA sequences that translate to the same CDR3. The chain combines TRBV5-1 with TRBJ1-1, with a weak D call TRBD1 (5 bases). The CDR3 has 13 residues. V lost 1 base to trimming and J lost 3 bases, with 7 bases between them. Germline CDR1 SGHRS, CDR2 YFSETQ. CDR3 residues: CASSLKGDTEAFF. CDR3 DNA sequence: TGCGCCAGCAGCTTGAAAGGGGACACTGAAGCTTTCTTT.

The chain joins TRBV7-6 to TRBJ1-1; D may be TRBD1 (6 bases). V dropped 5 bases and J dropped 1 base, with 14 bases sitting between them. The CDR3 length is 15 residues. CDR1 and CDR2 from the germline V gene are SGHVS and FNYEAQ. CDR3 DNA sequence: TGTGCCAGCAGCCAAAGGGCAGGGGCGAACACTGAAGCTTTCTTT. It translates to CASSQRAGANTEAFF.

As for this clone: Within the sample, other DNA sequences also encode this same CDR3. The chain is built from TRBV19 and TRBJ1-2; 10 bases are shared with TRBD1. The length of the CDR3 is 15 residues. Germline values: CDR1 LNHDA, CDR2 SQIVND (reference sequence). The junction had 10 bases not matched to a gene; V was cut back by 5 bases and J by 7 bases. DNA of the CDR3: TGTGCCAGTAGTTTCCGACAGGGGGCCGGGGGTGGCTACACCTTC. Translated, it gives CASSFRQGAGGGYTF.

This sequence joins TRBV27 and TRBJ2-2; 7 positions agree with TRBD1. Looked up from germline, CDR1 is MNHEY and CDR2 is SMNVEV (reference sequence). The junction had 6 bases not matched to a gene; V was cut back by 5 bases and J by 6 bases. The CDR3 runs 14 residues. The CDR3, as DNA: TGTGCCAGCAGTCAATCAGGGGGAGCCGGGGAGCTGTTTTTT. Its protein is CASSQSGGAGELFF.

This clone was counted between two and nine times. This chain connects TRBV5-1 to TRBJ1-3; a weak D match, TRBD1 (5 bases). The germline V and J ends were trimmed by 0 bases and 1 base, with 5 bases remaining between them. Germline assignment: CDR1 SGHRS and CDR2 YFSETQ. This CDR3 is built from 14 residues. This CDR3 reads CASSLAGSGNTIYF. The CDR3 coding sequence is TGCGCCAGCAGCTTGGCAGGGTCTGGAAACACCATATATTTT.

The chain couples TRBV6-5 to TRBJ1-1, with a tentative D call TRBD1 (5 bases). V shed 6 bases and J shed 3 bases, with 14 bases lying between them. The CDR3 loop spans 14 amino acids. Germline V CDR1 and CDR2: MNHEY, SVGAGI. CDR3 amino acids: CASSHGRGYTEAFF. The CDR3 region has the DNA TGTGCCAGCAGCCACGGGAGGGGTTACACTGAAGCTTTCTTT.

V gene TRBV5-6 combines with J gene TRBJ1-1, with 8 bases matching TRBD1. The CDR3 covers 15 residues. V gave up 0 bases and J gave up 8 bases; unmatched junction bases: 9. The germline gives CDR1 SGHDT, CDR2 YYEEEE. In DNA form, the CDR3 reads TGTGCCAGCAGCTTGGGGACAGGGCAGTTTACCGAAGCTTTCTTT. This gives the protein CASSLGTGQFTEAFF.

V and J are TRBV25-1 and TRBJ2-3, with D unresolved. Trimming shortened V by 0 bases and J by 0 bases, and 10 bases separated the two germline ends. Germline V CDR1 and CDR2: MGHDK, SYGVNS. This CDR3 has 16 amino acids. CDR3 region: CASSEYPGSSTDTQYF. DNA of the CDR3: TGTGCCAGCAGTGAATATCCGGGTTCTAGCACAGATACGCAGTATTTT.

This clone was seen more than once but under ten times. The chain couples TRBV6-5 to TRBJ1-3, with 7 positions matching TRBD1. CDR3 size: 13 residues. Germline CDR1 is MNHEY and CDR2 is SVGAGI. The V gene end was trimmed by 8 bases and the J gene end by 4 bases; junction bases not matched to a gene: 5. CDR3 protein: CASGQGGGNTIYF. For the CDR3, the DNA is TGTGCCAGCGGGCAGGGGGGCGGAAACACCATATATTTT.

The chain couples TRBV2 to TRBJ1-2, with D tentatively TRBD1 (5 bases). There are 14 residues in the CDR3. V lost 3 bases to trimming and J lost 0 bases, with 8 bases between them. Germline-derived CDR1 and CDR2 are SNHLY and FYNNEI. The CDR3: CASSDPGANYGYTF. CDR3 in DNA: TGTGCCAGCAGTGATCCGGGGGCTAACTATGGCTACACCTTC.

The chain links TRBV7-2 to TRBJ1-1; the match to TRBD1 covers 12 bases. Germline CDR1 and CDR2: SGHTA and FQGNSA. V lost 5 bases to trimming and J lost 6 bases; unmatched junction nucleotides: 13. The CDR3 runs 17 residues. CDR3 DNA: TGTGCCAGCAGCCCCCTGGGACAGGGGGCGCGAAGTGCTGAAGCTTTCTTT. This codes for CASSPLGQGARSAEAFF.

The chain recombines TRBV11-2 with TRBJ2-7; D perhaps matches TRBD2 (6 bases). The germline V gene has CDR1 SGHAT and CDR2 FQNNGV. Trimming shortened V by 3 bases and J by 3 bases, and 12 bases separated the two germline ends. The CDR3 runs to 14 residues. CDR3 bases: TGTGCCAGCAGCTTGGGACTTGTGAACTACGAGCAGTACTTC. Its translation is CASSLGLVNYEQYF. The variable domain in full, completed from reference TRBV11-2 and TRBJ2-7, reads EAGVAQSPRYKIIEKRQSVAFWCNPISGHATLYWYQQILGQGPKLLIQFQNNGVVDDSQLPKDRFSAERLKGVDSTLKIQPAKLEDSAVYLCASSLGLVNYEQYFGPGTRLTVT.

The rearrangement links TRBV5-1 to TRBJ1-4, with 9 nucleotides matching TRBD1. The CDR3 contains 14 residues. Trimming removed 3 bases from V and 8 bases from J; junction bases left unmatched: 5. CDR1 is SGHRS and CDR2 is YFSETQ in the germline V gene. The CDR3: CASSWGQGVEKLFF. The CDR3 DNA is TGCGCCAGCAGCTGGGGACAGGGAGTAGAAAAACTGTTTTTT. Drawing the rest from reference TRBV5-1 and TRBJ1-4, the complete variable domain is KAGVTQTPRYLIKTRGQQVTLSCSPISGHRSVSWYQQTPGQGLQFLFEYFSETQRNKGNFPGRFSGRQFSNSRSEMNVSTLELGDSALYLCASSWGQGVEKLFFGSGTQLSVL.

This clone was observed a handful of times. The chain uses TRBV5-1 and TRBJ1-6; 10 positions match TRBD1. Germline CDR1 is SGHRS and CDR2 is YFSETQ. Germline trimming cut 0 bases from V and 8 bases from J; bases unmatched to any gene: 8. The CDR3 loop spans 17 amino acids. This chain's CDR3 is CASSLAARQGAYSPLHF. Written as DNA, the CDR3 is TGCGCCAGCAGCTTGGCCGCCCGACAGGGGGCATATTCACCCCTCCACTTT. Looking up the rest from reference TRBV5-1 and TRBJ1-6 gives the full variable domain: KAGVTQTPRYLIKTRGQQVTLSCSPISGHRSVSWYQQTPGQGLQFLFEYFSETQRNKGNFPGRFSGRQFSNSRSEMNVSTLELGDSALYLCASSLAARQGAYSPLHFGNGTRLTVT.

The table lists this clone with a few counts. The CDR3 nucleotides read TGTGCCACCAGCAGAGCTAGCGGGGGGGCTCAGGAGACCCAGTACTTC. It is translated as CATSRASGGAQETQYF. This chain joins TRBV15 and TRBJ2-5; 12 bases match TRBD2. Germline CDR1 LNHNV, CDR2 YYDKDF (reference sequence). The V gene end was trimmed by 1 base and the J gene end by 5 bases; junction bases not matched to a gene: 5. The CDR3 length is 16 residues.

The chain couples TRBV29-1 to TRBJ1-5; D remains ambiguous. Germline lookup yields CDR1 SQVTM and CDR2 ANQGSEA. This CDR3 has 12 residues. The CDR3 loop reads CTLFGLSQPQHF. The CDR3, as DNA: TGCACCCTCTTCGGTTTGAGTCAGCCCCAGCATTTT.